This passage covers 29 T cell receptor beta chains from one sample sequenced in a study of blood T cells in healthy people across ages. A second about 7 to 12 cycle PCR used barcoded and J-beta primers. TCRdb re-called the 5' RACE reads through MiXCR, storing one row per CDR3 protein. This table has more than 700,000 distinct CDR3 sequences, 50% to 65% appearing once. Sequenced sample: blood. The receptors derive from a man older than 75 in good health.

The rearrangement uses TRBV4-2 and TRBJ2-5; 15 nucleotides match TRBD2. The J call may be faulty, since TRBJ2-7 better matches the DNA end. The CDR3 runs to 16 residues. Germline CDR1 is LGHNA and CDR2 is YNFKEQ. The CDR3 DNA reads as TGTGCCAGCAGCCAATCCAAGGGACTAGCGGGAGGCGAGCAGTACTTC. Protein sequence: CASSQSKGLAGGEQYF.

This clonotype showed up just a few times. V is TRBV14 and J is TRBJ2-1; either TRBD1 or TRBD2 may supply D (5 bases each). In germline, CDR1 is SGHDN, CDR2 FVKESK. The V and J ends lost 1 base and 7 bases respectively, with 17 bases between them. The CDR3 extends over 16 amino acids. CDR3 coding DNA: TGTGCCAGCAGCCAAGTTTTGGGGCCGGGGAGAAATGAGCAGTTCTTC. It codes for CASSQVLGPGRNEQFF.

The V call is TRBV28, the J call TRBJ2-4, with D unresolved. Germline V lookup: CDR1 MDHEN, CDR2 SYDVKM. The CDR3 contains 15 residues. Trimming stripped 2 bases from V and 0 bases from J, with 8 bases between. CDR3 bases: TGTGCCAGCAGTTTAATGGGGAAAGCCAAAAACATTCAGTACTTC. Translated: CASSLMGKAKNIQYF.

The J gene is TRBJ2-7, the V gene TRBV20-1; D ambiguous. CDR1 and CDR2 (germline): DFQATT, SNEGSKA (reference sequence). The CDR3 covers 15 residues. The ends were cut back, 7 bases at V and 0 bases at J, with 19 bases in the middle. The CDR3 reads CSVRRPRSSSYEQYF. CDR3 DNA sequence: TGCAGTGTTAGGCGACCGCGTAGTAGCTCCTACGAGCAGTACTTC.

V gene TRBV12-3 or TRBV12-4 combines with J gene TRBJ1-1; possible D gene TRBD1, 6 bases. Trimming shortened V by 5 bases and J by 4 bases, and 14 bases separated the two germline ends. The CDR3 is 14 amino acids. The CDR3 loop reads CASSEQGSRTEAFF. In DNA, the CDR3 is TGTGCCAGCAGTGAACAGGGTTCTCGCACTGAAGCTTTCTTT.

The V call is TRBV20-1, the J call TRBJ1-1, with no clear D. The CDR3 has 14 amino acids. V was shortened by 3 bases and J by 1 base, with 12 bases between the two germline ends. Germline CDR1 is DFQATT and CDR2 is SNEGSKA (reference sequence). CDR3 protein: CSASSSNQNTEAFF. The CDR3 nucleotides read TGCAGTGCTAGTTCTAGCAATCAGAACACTGAAGCTTTCTTT.

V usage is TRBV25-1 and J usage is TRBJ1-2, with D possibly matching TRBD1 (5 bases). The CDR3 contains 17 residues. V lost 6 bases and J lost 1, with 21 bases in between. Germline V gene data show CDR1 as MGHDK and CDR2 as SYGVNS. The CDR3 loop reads CASSPLGPGTVNYGYTF. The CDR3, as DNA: TGTGCCAGCAGCCCCCTCGGTCCCGGGACGGTTAACTATGGCTACACCTTC.

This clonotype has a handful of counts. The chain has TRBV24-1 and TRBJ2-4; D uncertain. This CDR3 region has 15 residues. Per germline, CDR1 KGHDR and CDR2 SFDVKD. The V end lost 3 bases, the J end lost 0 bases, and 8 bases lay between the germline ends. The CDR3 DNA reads TGTGCCACCAGTGATCCACGGCTAGCCAAAAACATTCAGTACTTC. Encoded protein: CATSDPRLAKNIQYF.

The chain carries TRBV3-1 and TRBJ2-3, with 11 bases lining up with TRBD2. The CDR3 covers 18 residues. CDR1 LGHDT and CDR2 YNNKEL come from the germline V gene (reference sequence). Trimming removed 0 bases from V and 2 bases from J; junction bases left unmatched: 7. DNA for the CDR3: TGTGCCAGCAGCCAAGATCGGGTAGCGGGAGGGACCACAGATACGCAGTATTTT. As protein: CASSQDRVAGGTTDTQYF.

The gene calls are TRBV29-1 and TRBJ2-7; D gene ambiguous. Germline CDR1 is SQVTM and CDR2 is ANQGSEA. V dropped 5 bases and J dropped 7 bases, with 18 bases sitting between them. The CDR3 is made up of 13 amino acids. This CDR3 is CSVHTPSYNEQYF. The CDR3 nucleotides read TGCAGCGTTCACACACCATCCTACAATGAGCAGTACTTC.

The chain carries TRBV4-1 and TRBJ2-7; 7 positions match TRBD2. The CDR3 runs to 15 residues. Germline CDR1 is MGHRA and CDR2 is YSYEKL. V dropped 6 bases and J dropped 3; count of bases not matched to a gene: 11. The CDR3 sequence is CASSHPGGIGYEQYF. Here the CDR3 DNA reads TGCGCCAGCAGTCACCCCGGGGGGATTGGCTACGAGCAGTACTTC.

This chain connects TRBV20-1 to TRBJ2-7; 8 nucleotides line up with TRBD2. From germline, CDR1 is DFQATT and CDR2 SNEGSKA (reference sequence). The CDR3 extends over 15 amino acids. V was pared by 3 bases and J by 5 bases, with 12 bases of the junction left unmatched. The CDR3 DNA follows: TGCAGTGCTAGTCGGGATAGCGGGGCCCGGAACGAGCAGTACTTC. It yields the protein CSASRDSGARNEQYF.

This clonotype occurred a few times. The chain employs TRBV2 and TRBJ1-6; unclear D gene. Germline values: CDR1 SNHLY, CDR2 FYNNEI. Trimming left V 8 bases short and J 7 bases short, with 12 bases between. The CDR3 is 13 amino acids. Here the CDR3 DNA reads TGTGCCAGCGGGCCCTGGTTGAATTCACCCCTCCACTTT. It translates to CASGPWLNSPLHF. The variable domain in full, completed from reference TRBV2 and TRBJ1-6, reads EPEVTQTPSHQVTQMGQEVILRCVPISNHLYFYWYRQILGQKVEFLVSFYNNEISEKSEIFDDQFSVERPDGSNFTLKIRSTKLEDSAMYFCASGPWLNSPLHFGNGTRLTVT.

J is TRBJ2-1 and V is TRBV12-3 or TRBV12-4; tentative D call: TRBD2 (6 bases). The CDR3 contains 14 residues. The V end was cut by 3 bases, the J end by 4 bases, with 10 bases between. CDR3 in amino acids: CASSFGGDYNEQFF. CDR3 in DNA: TGTGCCAGCAGTTTTGGCGGGGATTACAATGAGCAGTTCTTC.

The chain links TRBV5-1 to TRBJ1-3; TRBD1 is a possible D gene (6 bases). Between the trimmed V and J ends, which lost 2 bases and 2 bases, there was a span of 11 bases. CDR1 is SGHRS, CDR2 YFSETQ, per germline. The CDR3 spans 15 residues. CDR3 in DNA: TGCGCCAGCAGCTTAACGGGGGCAACTGGAAACACCATATATTTT. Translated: CASSLTGATGNTIYF.

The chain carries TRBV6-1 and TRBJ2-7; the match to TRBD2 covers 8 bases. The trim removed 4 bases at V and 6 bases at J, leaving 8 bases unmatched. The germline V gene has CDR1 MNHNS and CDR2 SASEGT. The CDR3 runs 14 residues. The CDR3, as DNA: TGTGCCAGCAGTGCACTAGCGGCGGGCGGCGAGCAGTACTTC. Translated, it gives CASSALAAGGEQYF.

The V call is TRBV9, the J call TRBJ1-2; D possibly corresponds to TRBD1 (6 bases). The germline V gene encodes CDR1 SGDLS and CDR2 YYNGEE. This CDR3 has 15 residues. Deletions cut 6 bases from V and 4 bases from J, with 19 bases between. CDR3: CASNGAQGLFYGYTF. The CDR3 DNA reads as TGTGCCAGCAACGGAGCCCAGGGGTTATTCTATGGCTACACCTTC.

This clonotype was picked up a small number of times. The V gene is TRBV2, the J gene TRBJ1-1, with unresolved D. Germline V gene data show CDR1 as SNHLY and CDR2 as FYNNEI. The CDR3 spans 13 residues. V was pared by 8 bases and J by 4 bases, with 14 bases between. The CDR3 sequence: CASESLRSTEAFF. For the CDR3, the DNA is TGTGCCAGCGAGTCACTAAGGAGCACTGAAGCTTTCTTT.

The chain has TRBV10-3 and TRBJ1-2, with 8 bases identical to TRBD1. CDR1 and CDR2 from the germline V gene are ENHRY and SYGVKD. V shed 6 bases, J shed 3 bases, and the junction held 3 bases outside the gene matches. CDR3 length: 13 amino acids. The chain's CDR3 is CAIRAGQDYGYTF. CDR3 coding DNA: TGTGCCATCAGGGCGGGACAGGACTATGGCTACACCTTC.

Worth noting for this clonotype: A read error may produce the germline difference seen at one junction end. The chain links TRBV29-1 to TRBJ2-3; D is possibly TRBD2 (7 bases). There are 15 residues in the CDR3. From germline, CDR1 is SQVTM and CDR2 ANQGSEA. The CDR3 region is CSVEPGGGGIDTQYF. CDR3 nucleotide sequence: TGCAGTGTTGAACCCGGGGGCGGGGGTATAGATACGCAGTATTTT.

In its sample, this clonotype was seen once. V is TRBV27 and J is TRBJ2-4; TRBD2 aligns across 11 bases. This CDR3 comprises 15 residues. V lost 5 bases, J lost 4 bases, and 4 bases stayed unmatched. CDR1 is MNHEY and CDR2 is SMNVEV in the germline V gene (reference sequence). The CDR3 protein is CASSAGTSGKNIQYF. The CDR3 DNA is TGTGCCAGCAGTGCAGGGACTAGCGGAAAAAACATTCAGTACTTC.

Here the CDR3 DNA reads TGTGCCAGCAGCTTAGTCGGGACTAGTTCCAATGAGCAGTACTTC. Its translation is CASSLVGTSSNEQYF. The V and J genes are TRBV7-2 and TRBJ2-7, with TRBD2 matching over 8 bases. The CDR3 contains 15 residues. The V gene's germline CDR1 is SGHTA and CDR2 FQGNSA. J was trimmed by 7 bases and V by 1 base; bases with no gene match: 9.

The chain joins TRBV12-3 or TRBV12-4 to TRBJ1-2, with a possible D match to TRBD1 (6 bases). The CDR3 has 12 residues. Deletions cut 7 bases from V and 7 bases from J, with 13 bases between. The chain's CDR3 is CASTEGGAGYTF. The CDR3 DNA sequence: TGTGCCAGCACCGAGGGGGGAGCTGGCTACACCTTC.

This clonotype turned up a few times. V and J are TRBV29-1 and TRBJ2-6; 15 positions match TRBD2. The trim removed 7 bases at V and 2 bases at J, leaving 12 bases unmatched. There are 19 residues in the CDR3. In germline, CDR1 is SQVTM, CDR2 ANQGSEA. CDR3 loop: CSAWGYGLAGGTGANVLTF. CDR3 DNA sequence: TGCAGCGCGTGGGGCTACGGACTAGCGGGAGGGACTGGGGCCAACGTCCTGACTTTC.

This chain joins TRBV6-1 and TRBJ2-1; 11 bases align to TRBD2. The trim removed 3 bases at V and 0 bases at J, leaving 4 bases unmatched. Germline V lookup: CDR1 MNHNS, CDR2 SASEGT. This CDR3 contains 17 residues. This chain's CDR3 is CASSELAGGSSYNEQFF. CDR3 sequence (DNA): TGTGCCAGCAGTGAGTTAGCGGGAGGGAGCTCCTACAATGAGCAGTTCTTC.

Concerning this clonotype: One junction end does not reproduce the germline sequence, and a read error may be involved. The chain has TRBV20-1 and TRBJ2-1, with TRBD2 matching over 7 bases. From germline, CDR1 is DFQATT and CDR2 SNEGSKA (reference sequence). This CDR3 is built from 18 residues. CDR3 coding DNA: TGCAGTGCTAGAGACTTACGTTGGGGGAGGGCCGAGTACAATGAGCTGTTCTTC. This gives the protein CSARDLRWGRAEYNELFF.

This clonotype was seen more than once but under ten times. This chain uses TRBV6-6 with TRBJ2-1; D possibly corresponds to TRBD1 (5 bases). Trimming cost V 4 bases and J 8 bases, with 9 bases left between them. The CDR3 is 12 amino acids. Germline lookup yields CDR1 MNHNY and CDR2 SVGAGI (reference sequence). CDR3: CASSFRVYEQFF. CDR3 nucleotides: TGTGCCAGCAGTTTCAGGGTATATGAGCAGTTCTTC.

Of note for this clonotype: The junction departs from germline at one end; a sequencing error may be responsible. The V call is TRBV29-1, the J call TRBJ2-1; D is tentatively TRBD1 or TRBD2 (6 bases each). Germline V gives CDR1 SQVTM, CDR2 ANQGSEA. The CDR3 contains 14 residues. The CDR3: CSVEDPGGYYEQFF. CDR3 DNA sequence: TGCAGCGTTGAAGACCCCGGGGGCTACTATGAGCAGTTCTTC.

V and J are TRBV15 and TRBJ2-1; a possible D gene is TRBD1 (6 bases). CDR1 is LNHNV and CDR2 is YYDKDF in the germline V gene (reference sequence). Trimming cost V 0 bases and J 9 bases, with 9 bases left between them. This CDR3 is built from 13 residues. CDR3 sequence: CATSRDRGIEQFF. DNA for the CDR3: TGTGCCACCAGCAGAGATAGGGGGATTGAGCAGTTCTTC.